One and the same sample provided the 22 T cell receptor beta chains below, sequenced in a study of shared clonotypes between healthy human individuals. Produced via immunoSEQ multiplex PCR; TCRdb's table is partial and in-frame only. The data contain about 710,000 clones, around 70% of them singletons. The material sequenced was memory CD4+ T cells sorted from blood. Subset indicated: CD45RA-negative fraction. These receptors originate from a woman in her twenties or thirties in good health.

The gene calls are TRBV5-1 and TRBJ2-5; 9 bases line up with TRBD2. This CDR3 is 15 amino acids long. V lost 5 bases, J lost 2 bases, and 7 bases stayed unmatched. Germline V gene sequence: CDR1 SGHRS, CDR2 YFSETQ. The CDR3 sequence is CASRPRLAEQETQYF. The CDR3 nucleotides read TGCGCCAGCAGGCCGAGACTAGCGGAACAAGAGACCCAGTACTTC.

The chain uses TRBV7-9 and TRBJ2-2; 9 positions match TRBD2. V lost 5 bases and J lost 5; bases outside the gene matches: 9. The CDR3 length is 16 residues. Germline V gene data show CDR1 as SEHNR and CDR2 as FQNEAQ (reference sequence). CDR3 sequence (DNA): TGTGCCAGCAGCCCCGAGGCGGGAGGGCCGACCGGGGAGCTGTTTTTT. It is translated as CASSPEAGGPTGELFF.

The chain couples TRBV10-1 to TRBJ1-1; no firm D call. The CDR3 totals 12 residues. The V and J ends lost 4 bases and 7 bases respectively, with 10 bases between them. The germline gives CDR1 WNHNN, CDR2 SYGVQD (reference sequence). The CDR3 protein is CASSGLGNEAFF. CDR3 nucleotide sequence: TGCGCCAGCAGTGGACTTGGGAATGAAGCTTTCTTT.

The chain joins TRBV12-2 to TRBJ1-1; TRBD1 is taken as the D call from the table, unchecked against the DNA. TRBV12-2 is classified as a pseudogene. The CDR3 is made up of 13 amino acids. The CDR3 loop is CASRGGQPNEAFF. The DNA of the CDR3 is TGTGCAAGTCGCGGGGGACAGCCGAATGAAGCTTTCTTT.

CDR3 nucleotide sequence: TGCGCCAGCAGTCAATCGATCGGGACAGGGGCAGATACGCAGTATTTT. This translates into CASSQSIGTGADTQYF. V usage is TRBV23-1 and J usage is TRBJ2-3; 10 positions match TRBD1. TRBV23-1 is an open reading frame, and its role is uncertain. The CDR3 runs 16 residues. The ends lost 0 bases at V and 4 bases at J; junction bases unmatched: 4.

A few counts support this clone. This rearrangement joins TRBV27 to TRBJ2-7; 9 bases line up with TRBD2. The CDR3 has 14 residues. Germline V lookup: CDR1 MNHEY, CDR2 SMNVEV (reference sequence). With V trimmed by 2 bases and J by 3 bases, 2 bases remained unmatched. The CDR3 bases are TGTGCCAGCAGTTTAGCGGGAGGGCACTACGAGCAGTACTTC. Amino acid sequence: CASSLAGGHYEQYF.

This sequence joins TRBV5-1 and TRBJ2-7; D remains unclear. CDR1 and CDR2 from the germline V gene are SGHRS and YFSETQ. The V end was cut by 4 bases, the J end by 0 bases, with 5 bases between. This CDR3 has 12 amino acids. The CDR3 DNA reads as TGCGCCAGCAGCGCCAGCTCCTACGAGCAGTACTTC. This sequence encodes CASSASSYEQYF.

This clone was counted only a few times. The chain carries TRBV28 and TRBJ1-3; 7 nucleotides line up with TRBD1. There are 14 residues in the CDR3. CDR1 MDHEN and CDR2 SYDVKM come from the germline V gene. V lost 6 bases and J lost 4; bases outside the gene matches: 6. The CDR3 DNA follows: TGTGCCAGCAGCCCTCCGACAGGGGGAAACACCATATATTTT. This gives the protein CASSPPTGGNTIYF.

The gene calls are TRBV5-6 and TRBJ2-6; 8 nucleotides line up with TRBD1. V was clipped by 6 bases and J by 0 bases; unmatched bases: 8. The germline CDR1 and CDR2 sequences are SGHDT and YYEEEE. The CDR3 has 17 residues. CDR3 sequence (DNA): TGTGCCAGCACCACAGGGGGACCCTTCTCTGGGGCCAACGTCCTGACTTTC. This translates into CASTTGGPFSGANVLTF.

The chain combines TRBV7-9 with TRBJ2-1; maybe TRBD2 (6 bases). The length of the CDR3 is 16 residues. Per germline, CDR1 SEHNR and CDR2 FQNEAQ (reference sequence). The V and J ends lost 1 base and 4 bases respectively, with 14 bases between them. In DNA form, the CDR3 reads TGTGCCAGCAGCTTAGGGGGCGGGGCAACTTACAATGAGCAGTTCTTC. Translated, it gives CASSLGGGATYNEQFF.

This clone was counted a single time. The chain carries TRBV18 and TRBJ1-5; a possible D gene is TRBD1 (6 bases). The CDR3 is made up of 14 amino acids. V shed 5 bases and J shed 1 base, with 9 bases lying between them. Germline CDR1 KGHSH, CDR2 LQKENI. The CDR3 reads CASSAQGSNQPQHF. CDR3 sequence (DNA): TGTGCCAGCTCAGCTCAGGGGAGCAATCAGCCCCAGCATTTT. The variable domain in full, completed from reference TRBV18 and TRBJ1-5, reads NAGVMQNPRHLVRRRGQEARLRCSPMKGHSHVYWYRQLPEEGLKFMVYLQKENIIDESGMPKERFSAEFPKEGPSILRIQQVVRGDSAAYFCASSAQGSNQPQHFGDGTRLSIL.

This chain joins TRBV10-1 and TRBJ1-2, with 10 positions matching TRBD1. V trimming: 8 bases; J trimming: 4 bases; junction bases outside the gene matches: 4. CDR1 WNHNN and CDR2 SYGVQD come from the germline V gene (reference sequence). CDR3 length: 13 amino acids. CDR3 residues: CASRQGAGYGYTF. The CDR3 bases are TGCGCCAGCCGACAGGGGGCCGGCTATGGCTACACCTTC.

A word on this clone: Other DNA sequences from this sample encode an identical CDR3 as well. CDR3 sequence reads: CASSEGENTEAFF. The CDR3 DNA reads TGTGCCAGCTCGGAAGGTGAGAACACTGAAGCTTTCTTT. The chain has TRBV18 and TRBJ1-1; D not resolved. Trimming took off 6 bases at V and 1 base at J, with 9 bases between the two ends. Germline assignment: CDR1 KGHSH and CDR2 LQKENI. CDR3 size: 13 residues.

The chain joins TRBV27 to TRBJ1-5; TRBD1 might be the D (5 bases). The CDR3 totals 13 residues. V was pared by 6 bases and J by 5 bases, with 11 bases between. Germline V gene data show CDR1 as MNHEY and CDR2 as SMNVEV (reference sequence). The CDR3 region has the DNA TGTGCCAGCAGATCAGGGAGGTATCAGCCCCAGCATTTT. Translating it yields CASRSGRYQPQHF.

This clone was recorded a few times. V is TRBV28 and J is TRBJ2-5; 14 bases are a match to TRBD2. The CDR3 extends over 16 amino acids. The V segment lost 4 bases and the J segment 0 bases; nucleotides outside the gene matches: 1. Germline loops: CDR1 MDHEN, CDR2 SYDVKM. The CDR3 nucleotides read TGTGCCAGCAGTTGGACTAGCGGGAGGTACCAAGAGACCCAGTACTTC. Protein sequence: CASSWTSGRYQETQYF.

The rearrangement joins TRBV27 to TRBJ2-2; the D is unclear. CDR1 is MNHEY and CDR2 is SMNVEV in the germline V gene (reference sequence). With 5 bases removed from V and 1 base from J, the gap between germline ends came to 8 bases. The CDR3 runs 14 residues. Written as DNA, the CDR3 is TGTGCCAGCAGTGTGCGGAGGAACACCGGGGAGCTGTTTTTT. This translates into CASSVRRNTGELFF.

In its sample, this clone was seen once. This chain links TRBV6-1 with TRBJ2-2, with a possible D match to TRBD2 (5 bases). With 1 base removed from V and 2 bases from J, the gap between germline ends came to 11 bases. Germline V CDR1 and CDR2: MNHNS, SASEGT. The CDR3 is 16 amino acids. This chain's CDR3 is CASSEEGGGNTGELFF. DNA of the CDR3: TGTGCCAGCAGTGAAGAGGGTGGAGGAAACACCGGGGAGCTGTTTTTT.

The chain employs TRBV6-1 and TRBJ2-7, with no clear D. Germline CDR1 MNHNS, CDR2 SASEGT. CDR3 length equals 18 residues. Trimming removed 0 bases from V and 3 bases from J, with 21 bases in between. In nucleotides, the CDR3 is TGTGCCAGCAGTGAAGCGATGGGGTTCGTGTCAGAACACTACGAGCAGTACTTC. Encoded protein: CASSEAMGFVSEHYEQYF.

The V and J genes are TRBV7-9 and TRBJ1-1, with TRBD1 as a possible D gene (5 bases). The V gene's germline CDR1 is SEHNR and CDR2 FQNEAQ (reference sequence). The CDR3 spans 15 residues. The germline V and J ends were trimmed by 6 bases and 0 bases, with 14 bases remaining between them. The CDR3 region is CASRTAGRMNTEAFF. CDR3 nucleotide sequence: TGTGCCAGCAGGACCGCGGGACGGATGAACACTGAAGCTTTCTTT.

This chain links TRBV28 with TRBJ1-5; 7 bases align to TRBD1. Trimming at V came to 10 bases and at J to 3 bases, leaving 6 bases not matched to a gene. There are 13 residues in the CDR3. CDR1 is MDHEN, CDR2 SYDVKM, per germline. The CDR3 nucleotides read TGTGCCACCCGGGACAGTATCAATCAGCCCCAGCATTTT. Protein: CATRDSINQPQHF.

The chain recombines TRBV6-6 with TRBJ2-3; D tentatively reads TRBD1 or TRBD2 (5 bases each). The germline V and J ends were trimmed by 4 bases and 1 base, with 15 bases remaining between them. Germline loops: CDR1 MNHNY, CDR2 SVGAGI (reference sequence). This CDR3 has 16 residues. CDR3 DNA sequence: TGTGCCAGCAGTTTTCGGAGAAGGGGACGCACAGATACGCAGTATTTT. The encoded protein is CASSFRRRGRTDTQYF.

This clone was seen only once. The chain joins TRBV19 to TRBJ1-1; no definite D call. In germline, CDR1 is LNHDA, CDR2 SQIVND (reference sequence). This CDR3 region has 14 residues. V lost 9 bases and J 0 bases, leaving 14 bases between the germline ends. CDR3 amino acids: CASNTFGVNTEAFF. CDR3 coding DNA: TGTGCCAGCAATACCTTTGGAGTGAACACTGAAGCTTTCTTT.